Below are 5 T cell receptor beta chains sequenced from a single sample in a study of CD8+CD57+ T cells in acquired aplastic anemia (dated by TCRdb to 2017 to 2018). Sequenced on an Illumina HiSeq 2000. Genomic DNA served as template for TCR beta VDJ combination and CDR3 sequence profiling. Using fastp trimming at Q25 and MiXCR clonotype assembly, TCRdb reanalyzed the public sequencing data and kept in-frame beta chains. Here each entry gathers all rows of one CDR3 protein and keeps the most common genes and DNA. The sample includes more than 95,000 distinct CDR3 sequences, with about 40% observed a single time. Together, the top ten hold 2.6% of the sample. Flow cytometry had shown CD8+CD57+ cell expansion in the patients selected for sequencing. Sequencing used sorted CD4+, CD8+, or CD8+CD57+ T cells (not recorded which) from PBMCs. The receptors originated from a human donor with aplastic anemia.

As to this clonotype: A much larger clone is a single base away; this may be a read error. The rearrangement uses TRBV6-5 and TRBJ2-3, with TRBD1 matching over 7 bases. The J call may be in error: the DNA end matches TRBJ2-7 better. Per germline, CDR1 MNHEY and CDR2 SVGAGI. The CDR3 contains 15 residues. The CDR3 sequence is CASSYPQGENYEQYF. CDR3 nucleotides: TGTGCCAGCAGTTACCCCCAGGGGGAAAACTACGAGCAGTACTTC.

This rearrangement joins TRBV7-9 to TRBJ1-4; TRBD1 matches at 7 bases. V trimming: 2 bases; J trimming: 6 bases; junction bases outside the gene matches: 0. The CDR3 spans 13 residues. The germline CDR1 and CDR2 sequences are SEHNR and FQNEAQ (reference sequence). The CDR3 loop is CASSLQGDEKLFF. DNA for the CDR3: TGTGCCAGCAGCTTACAGGGGGATGAAAAACTGTTTTTT.

The chain is built from TRBV28 and TRBJ2-7; D possibly corresponds to TRBD2 (5 bases). CDR3 size: 14 residues. CDR1 and CDR2 from the germline V gene are MDHEN and SYDVKM. Trimming took 7 bases from V and 7 from J, leaving 20 bases between them. CDR3 nucleotides: TGTGCCAGCACGCCCCCCGGGCCGCCGGGAGAGCAGTACTTC. It codes for CASTPPGPPGEQYF.

The rearrangement uses TRBV7-9 and TRBJ1-1, with no clear D. The CDR3 is 15 amino acids. The V gene lost 3 bases and the J gene lost 4 bases, with 15 bases spanning the gap. The germline CDR1 and CDR2 sequences are SEHNR and FQNEAQ (reference sequence). CDR3 nucleotide sequence: TGTGCCAGCAGCTTGGATGGGATTCCTCCCACTGAAGCTTTCTTT. Translating gives CASSLDGIPPTEAFF.

V is TRBV11-2 and J is TRBJ2-7; D may be TRBD1 (6 bases). This CDR3 region has 12 residues. The V end lost 4 bases, the J end lost 6 bases, and 10 bases lay between the germline ends. In germline, CDR1 is SGHAT, CDR2 FQNNGV. CDR3 in DNA: TGTGCCAGCAGCTGGCGGACAGCCGAGCAGTACTTC. Translation: CASSWRTAEQYF.